The 3 T cell receptor beta chains presented below share a single source sample, sequenced in a study of molecular identifiers for immune sequencing clone quantification. TCRdb reprocessed the PCR reads with MiXCR, giving one entry per CDR3 protein. Of about 500,000 distinct CDR3 sequences in the sample, 20% to 25% are singletons; the top ten hold roughly 0.81%. The specimen was naive CD8+ T cells from blood, with Jurkat cell RNA spiked in. The subset is: FACS-sorted CD8+CD4-CCR7+CD45RA+ naive T cells. The receptors derive from a human donor in good health. Some libraries in this study had Jurkat cell RNA spiked in.

This chain links TRBV4-1 with TRBJ2-3; TRBD2 matches at 9 bases. This CDR3 has 19 residues. V shed 4 bases and J 3 bases; nucleotides not matched to a gene: 17. Looked up from germline, CDR1 is MGHRA and CDR2 is YSYEKL. CDR3 sequence reads: CASSPEGLAGFQPTDTQYF. In DNA form, the CDR3 reads TGCGCCAGCAGCCCAGAGGGCCTAGCGGGGTTTCAGCCAACAGATACGCAGTATTTT.

This clonotype was seen more than once but under ten times. The rearrangement links TRBV18 to TRBJ2-1; 7 nucleotides agree with TRBD2. The CDR3 extends over 14 amino acids. V was clipped by 6 bases and J by 5 bases; unmatched bases: 7. Germline CDR1 is KGHSH and CDR2 is LQKENI. The CDR3 is CASSPMGGDNEQFF. The CDR3 nucleotides read TGTGCCAGCTCCCCGATGGGAGGGGACAATGAGCAGTTCTTC.

This clonotype was seen repeatedly, ten times or more. This chain uses TRBV29-1 with TRBJ2-3; TRBD2 agrees at 10 bases. V shed 3 bases, J shed 2 bases, and the junction held 8 bases outside the gene matches. Germline V gene data show CDR1 as SQVTM and CDR2 as ANQGSEA. This CDR3 spans 16 amino acids. The CDR3 region is CSVDGPSGSPTDTQYF. The CDR3 nucleotides read TGCAGCGTTGATGGGCCTAGCGGGAGTCCCACAGATACGCAGTATTTT.